The 18 T cell receptor beta chains below come from one sample, sequenced in a study of cytomegalovirus exposure and HLA in healthy donors (dated by TCRdb to the late 2010s). The method was the immunoSEQ multiplex PCR assay. For the multiplex PCR, a mixture combining 60 forward primers for TCR Vbeta segments and 13 reverse primers for TCR Jbeta segments was used. Here the immuneACCESS table is served through TCRdb, limited to in-frame sequences with V and J called. Missing clones are a known gap in these copies; in checked studies unresolved V genes cover under half, and the rest lacks a known reason. Recorded for this sample are 40,000 to 45,000 clones; about 80% of them occurred a single time. The ten most abundant clones make up about 1.5% of the sample. The sample was PBMCs. The receptors here all came from a man aged 25 to 45 in good health and CMV-seronegative.

The V gene is TRBV7-2, the J gene TRBJ2-3, with D tentatively TRBD1 (6 bases). The CDR3 runs 13 residues. V lost 5 bases, J lost 3 bases, and 9 bases lay in between. CDR1 is SGHTA, CDR2 FQGNSA, per germline. Written as DNA, the CDR3 is TGTGCCAGCAGCGCTCAGGGGACAGATACGCAGTATTTT. This codes for CASSAQGTDTQYF.

This rearrangement joins TRBV28 to TRBJ2-2; TRBD2 matches 8 bases. From germline, CDR1 is MDHEN and CDR2 SYDVKM. The ends lost 6 bases at V and 4 bases at J; junction bases unmatched: 16. This CDR3 comprises 18 residues. CDR3 residues: CASRTRRGLAGGTGELFF. CDR3 sequence (DNA): TGTGCCAGCAGAACCCGACGCGGGCTAGCGGGCGGCACCGGGGAGCTGTTTTTT.

V and J are TRBV5-1 and TRBJ1-1; 10 nucleotides align to TRBD1. The CDR3 sequence is 16 residues long. The trim removed 2 bases at V and 10 bases at J, leaving 14 bases unmatched. In germline, CDR1 is SGHRS, CDR2 YFSETQ. The CDR3 nucleotides read TGCGCCAGCAGCTTCCGGGACAGGGGCCCCGGCTCGGGAGCTTTCTTT. Its protein product is CASSFRDRGPGSGAFF.

To note about this clone: Mismatch with germline at one junction end may stem from a read error. The DNA for the CDR3 is TGTGTCAGCAGTATGCCCGGGACGGGGGGGGGAAAACTGTTTTTT. Protein product: CVSSMPGTGGGKLFF. The gene calls are TRBV28 and TRBJ1-4; D is possibly TRBD1 (5 bases). Germline V gene sequence: CDR1 MDHEN, CDR2 SYDVKM. CDR3 length: 15 amino acids. Filled out from reference TRBV28 and TRBJ1-4, the complete variable domain reads DVKVTQSSRYLVKRTGEKVFLECVQDMDHENMFWYRQDPGLGLRLIYFSYDVKMKEKGDIPEGYSVSREKKERFSLILESASTNQTSMYLCVSSMPGTGGGKLFFGSGTQLSVL.

The rearrangement links TRBV7-9 to TRBJ2-3, with 12 bases identical to TRBD2. The V and J ends lost 4 bases and 1 base, in that order; junction bases with no gene match: 9. This CDR3 contains 18 residues. CDR1 and CDR2 (germline): SEHNR, FQNEAQ (reference sequence). CDR3 bases: TGTGCCAGCAGCTCAACTCGAAGACTAGCGGGAGGCACAGATACGCAGTATTTT. This gives the protein CASSSTRRLAGGTDTQYF. The full variable domain, rest sourced from reference TRBV7-9 and TRBJ2-3, is DTGVSQNPRHKITKRGQNVTFRCDPISEHNRLYWYRQTLGQGPEFLTYFQNEAQLEKSRLLSDRFSAERPKGSFSTLEIQRTEQGDSAMYLCASSSTRRLAGGTDTQYFGPGTRLTVL.

Regarding this clone: The sample holds other DNA sequences that translate to the same CDR3. The rearrangement links TRBV10-2 to TRBJ2-3; TRBD2 aligns across 8 bases. This CDR3 is built from 14 residues. Trimming took 6 bases from V and 0 from J; bases not matched to a gene: 2. Per the germline V gene, CDR1 is WSHSY and CDR2 is SAAADI. The DNA of the CDR3 is TGCGCCAGCAGCTTAGCGGGGAGCACAGATACGCAGTATTTT. Translating it yields CASSLAGSTDTQYF.

J is TRBJ2-1 and V is TRBV25-1; 12 positions match TRBD2. Per germline, CDR1 MGHDK and CDR2 SYGVNS. V shed 6 bases and J 4 bases; nucleotides not matched to a gene: 1. This CDR3 comprises 14 residues. The CDR3 coding sequence is TGTGCCAGCAGGGGACTAGCGGGTTACAATGAGCAGTTCTTC. Translating gives CASRGLAGYNEQFF.

This chain joins TRBV30 and TRBJ2-3, with D hard to call. The CDR3 is made up of 12 amino acids. Deletions cut 2 bases from V and 4 bases from J, with 7 bases between. Germline V gene data show CDR1 as GTSNPN and CDR2 as SVGIG (reference sequence). The CDR3 reads CAWSLGPDTQYF. The CDR3 DNA reads as TGTGCCTGGAGTTTGGGCCCAGATACGCAGTATTTT.

This rearrangement joins TRBV19 to TRBJ2-7, with TRBD1 matching over 7 bases. V lost 3 bases to trimming and J lost 6 bases; unmatched junction nucleotides: 8. Germline V CDR1 and CDR2: LNHDA, SQIVND (reference sequence). The CDR3 has 14 amino acids. The CDR3 nucleotides read TGTGCCAGTAGTATGGGAAGGGGGCTAAGCGAGCAGTACTTC. It encodes CASSMGRGLSEQYF.

This clone turned up a few times. The chain combines TRBV15 with TRBJ1-3; tentative D call: TRBD1 (5 bases). Germline values: CDR1 LNHNV, CDR2 YYDKDF (reference sequence). This CDR3 has 14 amino acids. Between the trimmed V and J ends, which lost 3 bases and 2 bases, there was a span of 8 bases. The CDR3 sequence is CATSSRETGNTIYF. The DNA of the CDR3 is TGTGCCACCAGCAGCAGGGAAACTGGAAACACCATATATTTT.

V and J are TRBV13 and TRBJ2-7; 8 bases fit TRBD2. Per germline, CDR1 PRHDT and CDR2 FYEKMQ (reference sequence). J lost 5 bases, V lost 5 bases, and 5 bases had no gene match. The CDR3 length is 13 residues. The CDR3 loop reads CASSRGGENEQYF. The CDR3 bases are TGTGCCAGCAGCCGGGGGGGGGAAAACGAGCAGTACTTC.

The chain has TRBV27 and TRBJ2-1; 7 bases align to TRBD1. The CDR3 has 14 amino acids. After removal of 4 bases from V and 9 bases from J, the junction contained 9 bases not matched to a gene. Germline lookup yields CDR1 MNHEY and CDR2 SMNVEV (reference sequence). CDR3 coding DNA: TGTGCCAGCAGTTCCCCGGGCAGGGGGTTTGAGCAGTTCTTC. This gives the protein CASSSPGRGFEQFF.

The chain carries TRBV4-2 and TRBJ2-1, with 7 bases aligning to TRBD2. Trimming cost V 3 bases and J 0 bases; bases outside gene matches: 17. CDR3 length: 20 residues. Germline V gene sequence: CDR1 LGHNA, CDR2 YNFKEQ. The CDR3 region is CASSQGPRMSGLLSYNEQFF. Written as DNA, the CDR3 is TGTGCCAGCAGCCAGGGTCCCCGGATGTCGGGACTACTCTCCTACAATGAGCAGTTCTTC.

In its sample, this clone was seen a few times. The chain employs TRBV25-1 and TRBJ2-2; TRBD2 matches at 12 bases. There are 16 residues in the CDR3. Per germline, CDR1 MGHDK and CDR2 SYGVNS. V dropped 3 bases and J dropped 7; count of bases not matched to a gene: 6. The CDR3 here is CASSDPSGRVGGELFF. CDR3 DNA: TGTGCCAGCAGTGATCCTAGCGGGAGGGTCGGCGGGGAGCTGTTTTTT.

J is TRBJ2-5 and V is TRBV9, with TRBD1 matching over 8 bases. The CDR3 spans 13 residues. Germline V gene data show CDR1 as SGDLS and CDR2 as YYNGEE. Trimming removed 5 bases from V and 5 bases from J; junction bases left unmatched: 5. In DNA, the CDR3 is TGTGCCAGCAGTACGGGACAGGCTGAGACCCAGTACTTC. Translated, it gives CASSTGQAETQYF. The full variable domain, completed using reference TRBV9 and TRBJ2-5, is DSGVTQTPKHLITATGQRVTLRCSPRSGDLSVYWYQQSLDQGLQFLIQYYNGEERAKGNILERFSAQQFPDLHSELNLSSLELGDSALYFCASSTGQAETQYFGPGTRLLVL.

This chain joins TRBV30 and TRBJ1-1; tentatively, D is TRBD1 (5 bases). Germline V gene data show CDR1 as GTSNPN and CDR2 as SVGIG (reference sequence). The CDR3 sequence is 14 residues long. V was trimmed by 1 base and J by 1 base, leaving 10 bases between them. The CDR3 DNA sequence: TGTGCCTGGAGTGCACGCGGGGGGAACACTGAAGCTTTCTTT. Its translation: CAWSARGGNTEAFF.

In its sample, this clone was seen once. V gene TRBV7-9 combines with J gene TRBJ1-3; D ambiguous. CDR1 is SEHNR and CDR2 is FQNEAQ in the germline V gene (reference sequence). The CDR3 spans 12 residues. V shed 3 bases and J shed 6 bases, with 6 bases lying between them. This CDR3 is CASSFRLNTIYF. CDR3 nucleotide sequence: TGTGCCAGCAGCTTCCGGTTAAACACCATATATTTT.

V is TRBV10-1 and J is TRBJ2-5; possible D gene TRBD2, 6 bases. TRBJ2-7 matches the DNA end more closely, so the J call is doubtful. CDR1 and CDR2 (germline): WNHNN, SYGVQD (reference sequence). CDR3 size: 15 residues. The CDR3 spells CASSESPGVAYEQYF. The CDR3 bases are TGCGCCAGCAGTGAGTCACCGGGGGTTGCCTACGAGCAGTACTTC.